The 7 T cell receptor beta chains presented below share a single source sample, sequenced in a study of CD8 T cells in Susac syndrome (dated by TCRdb to the late 2010s). Library construction relied on the immunoSEQ multiplex PCR assay. RNA was extracted with the RNeasy kit and roughly 0.45 to 1 ug was reverse transcribed using random hexamers. The public reads were quality trimmed at Q25 with fastp and then assembled into clones with MiXCR by TCRdb, keeping productive beta chains. Entries are consolidated by CDR3 protein sequence, retaining the most common genes and DNA. This sample lists tens of thousands of distinct CDR3 sequences; approximately 94% were detected once. The top ten constitute 0.2% to 0.3% of the sample. The specimen sequenced was CD8+ T cells from PBMCs. The receptors here all came from a human donor in good health.

The V gene is TRBV27, the J gene TRBJ2-7, with D maybe TRBD1 (5 bases). Trimming stripped 5 bases from V and 0 bases from J, with 11 bases between. This CDR3 comprises 14 residues. Germline loops: CDR1 MNHEY, CDR2 SMNVEV (reference sequence). The CDR3 spells CASSATDSSYEQYV. CDR3 sequence (DNA): TGTGCCAGCAGTGCGACCGACAGCTCCTACGAGCAGTACGTC.

The chain is built from TRBV19 and TRBJ2-1, with 7 bases matching TRBD2. Trimming cost V 7 bases and J 12 bases; bases outside gene matches: 6. Germline V gives CDR1 LNHDA, CDR2 SQIVND (reference sequence). The CDR3 loop spans 11 amino acids. The CDR3 DNA sequence: TGTGCCAGTACAGGAGGGACTACGCAGTTCTTC. It specifies CASTGGTTQFF.

J is TRBJ2-7 and V is TRBV28; D assignment may be TRBD1 or TRBD2 (5 bases each). This CDR3 has 11 amino acids. The V gene lost 4 bases and the J gene lost 6 bases, with 7 bases spanning the gap. CDR1 and CDR2 from the germline V gene are MDHEN and SYDVKM. The CDR3 is CASSSGAEQYV. CDR3 sequence (DNA): TGTGCCAGCAGTTCCGGGGCCGAGCAGTACGTC.

The rearrangement links TRBV15 to TRBJ2-5, with unresolved D. The length of the CDR3 is 14 residues. Germline V CDR1 and CDR2: LNHNV, YYDKDF (reference sequence). V was pared by 0 bases and J by 3 bases, with 8 bases between. Here the CDR3 DNA reads TGTGCCACCAGCAGAGACCGGCTAAAAGAGACCCAGTACTTC. This sequence encodes CATSRDRLKETQYF. Complete variable domain (other parts from reference TRBV15 and TRBJ2-5): DAMVIQNPRYQVTQFGKPVTLSCSQTLNHNVMYWYQQKSSQAPKLLFHYYDKDFNNEADTPDNFQSRRPNTSFCFLDIRSPGLGDTAMYLCATSRDRLKETQYFGPGTRLLVL.

The genes are TRBV4-1 and TRBJ1-5; weak D call: TRBD1 (5 bases). V shed 0 bases and J shed 10 bases, with 19 bases lying between them. The CDR3 runs to 16 residues. Germline V CDR1 and CDR2: MGHRA, YSYEKL. The CDR3 DNA sequence: TGCGCCAGCAGCCAAGATCTTGGGACCCCCCCACACCCCCAGCATTTT. Residues: CASSQDLGTPPHPQHF.

The chain couples TRBV29-1 to TRBJ1-2, with D possibly matching TRBD1 (5 bases). V lost 7 bases and J 2 bases, leaving 14 bases between the germline ends. There are 13 residues in the CDR3. Germline lookup yields CDR1 SQVTM and CDR2 ANQGSEA. The CDR3 region has the DNA TGCAGCGCCGTACAGGAGGCGAACTATGGCTACACCTTC. It translates to CSAVQEANYGYTF.

The rearrangement joins TRBV7-8 to TRBJ2-7; no definite D call. V was clipped by 4 bases and J by 2 bases, with 9 bases between them. The CDR3 sequence is 13 residues long. The germline gives CDR1 SGHVS, CDR2 FQNEAQ. DNA of the CDR3: TGTGCCAGCAGCTCTCGGCCCACCTACGAGCAGTACGTC. Protein product: CASSSRPTYEQYV.